The count of the clone carrying this TCR beta chain is one. This entry is derived from a study of blood T cell repertoires in COVID-19. Study details: Donors in the United States, Italy and Spain gave samples during acute or convalescent COVID-19. The cDNA or gDNA used as material had been derived from T cells, B-cell-depleted T cells, or PBMCs.

As processed by the authors: Reference gene primers were amplified, and this amplification served to estimate nucleated cell counts. TCRdb keeps only in-frame clones here, not all; method: immunoSEQ multiplex PCR. V, J and clone size derive from that table, while D and trimming were established from the DNA sequence. The sample contains 55,000 to 85,000 clones, about 90% of which appear only once. Germline loops: CDR1 LGHNA, CDR2 YNFKEQ. The CDR3 consists of 14 residues. V lost 0 bases and J lost 4, with 9 bases in between. This chain links TRBV4-2 with TRBJ1-1; no clear D. The TCR was taken from a human donor in a cohort sampled during active COVID-19. Sequencing used peripheral blood. The CDR3 region has the DNA TGTGCCAGCAGCCAAGATAGGGAGGGCACTGAAGCTTTCTTT. Its translation: CASSQDREGTEAFF.